These 12 T cell receptor beta chains originate from one sample sequenced in a study of T cell repertoires in cytomegalovirus infection. A single record per CDR3 protein comes from TCRdb applying MiXCR to the reads. The sample holds about 700,000 distinct CDR3 sequences, around 35% seen once. The antigens of these receptors remain unknown. The sample in question was cultured PBMCs, obtained from culture after CMV antigen stimulation. The receptors here all came from a human donor in good health (CMV status not recorded). Some clones in this sample may be carry-over from other donors' samples.

The J gene is TRBJ2-1, the V gene TRBV6-2 or TRBV6-3; no clear D gene. Trimming pared 6 bases from V and 8 bases from J, leaving 23 bases between. The germline V gene encodes CDR1 MNHEY and CDR2 SVGEGT. The CDR3 runs 16 residues. DNA for the CDR3: TGTGCCAGCAGCTTTCCTCCGAGTTCCGTCTCACATGAGCAGTTCTTC. It encodes CASSFPPSSVSHEQFF.

There are a few counts of this clonotype. CDR3 coding DNA: TGTGCCAGCACCGACGTAGCGGGTGAGCAGTTCTTC. Its protein product is CASTDVAGEQFF. The chain has TRBV27 and TRBJ2-1; 7 nucleotides agree with TRBD2. Looked up from germline, CDR1 is MNHEY and CDR2 is SMNVEV (reference sequence). The CDR3 length is 12 residues. With V trimmed by 7 bases and J by 9 bases, 6 bases remained unmatched.

This chain connects TRBV12-5 to TRBJ2-2; D may be TRBD1 or TRBD2 (5 bases each). Germline V CDR1 and CDR2: LGHNT, FRNRAP. Between the trimmed V and J ends, which lost 2 bases and 4 bases, there was a span of 14 bases. The CDR3 has 16 residues. This CDR3 reads CASGLLGVSVTGELFF. As DNA, the CDR3 is TGTGCTAGTGGTTTGTTGGGGGTTAGTGTCACCGGGGAGCTGTTTTTT.

This clonotype has ten or more counts. This CDR3 is CASSLLGSPNEQYF. For the CDR3, the DNA is TGTGCCAGCAGCTTATTGGGGTCCCCCAACGAGCAGTACTTC. The chain joins TRBV7-6 to TRBJ2-7, with D unclear. This CDR3 has 14 amino acids. The germline V gene encodes CDR1 SGHVS and CDR2 FNYEAQ. Trimming stripped 2 bases from V and 5 bases from J, with 13 bases between.

This clonotype was seen repeatedly, ten times or more. The gene calls are TRBV7-6 and TRBJ1-4, with TRBD1 identical over 8 bases. The CDR3 length is 14 residues. The V and J ends lost 4 bases and 8 bases, in that order; junction bases with no gene match: 6. CDR1 is SGHVS and CDR2 is FNYEAQ in the germline V gene. CDR3 sequence reads: CASSSGGGREKLFF. CDR3 DNA: TGTGCCAGCAGCTCAGGGGGCGGACGGGAAAAACTGTTTTTT.

In its sample, this clonotype was seen a few times. The chain links TRBV6-6 to TRBJ2-1, with 10 positions matching TRBD2. This CDR3 is built from 15 residues. Trimming took 0 bases from V and 8 from J; bases not matched to a gene: 4. Germline V gene lookup returns CDR1 MNHNY and CDR2 SVGAGI (reference sequence). CDR3 in amino acids: CASSYSTSGTYEQFF. The CDR3 region has the DNA TGTGCCAGCAGTTACTCTACTAGCGGGACCTATGAGCAGTTCTTC.

This clonotype came up many times. This chain links TRBV7-2 with TRBJ2-2, with 9 bases aligning to TRBD2. Germline CDR1 and CDR2: SGHTA and FQGNSA. The CDR3 length is 17 residues. The ends lost 3 bases at V and 4 bases at J; junction bases unmatched: 9. The CDR3 protein is CASSLFAGGQGTGELFF. The CDR3 DNA is TGTGCCAGCAGCTTGTTTGCGGGGGGGCAAGGCACCGGGGAGCTGTTTTTT. The entire variable domain, with the rest obtained from reference TRBV7-2 and TRBJ2-2, is as follows: GAGVSQSPSNKVTEKGKDVELRCDPISGHTALYWYRQSLGQGLEFLIYFQGNSAPDKSGLPSDRFSAERTGGSVSTLTIQRTQQEDSAVYLCASSLFAGGQGTGELFFGEGSRLTVL.

The chain recombines TRBV6-1 with TRBJ2-3; 10 bases agree with TRBD2. The CDR3 contains 15 residues. Germline-derived CDR1 and CDR2 are MNHNS and SASEGT. V lost 4 bases and J lost 6; bases outside the gene matches: 7. The CDR3 region has the DNA TGTGCCAGCAGTGGCCAAGCGGGGGGGTATGATACGCAGTATTTT. As protein: CASSGQAGGYDTQYF.

In this sample, this clonotype turned up a few times. The V and J genes are TRBV11-2 and TRBJ2-4, with 8 bases aligning to TRBD1. The CDR3 runs 20 residues. The V and J ends lost 5 bases and 6 bases, in that order; junction bases with no gene match: 24. The germline V gene has CDR1 SGHAT and CDR2 FQNNGV. In nucleotides, the CDR3 is TGTGCCAGCAGCCATCCACCCCTCAGACAGGGGCTAAGGGGCAGAAACATTCAGTACTTC. Amino acid sequence: CASSHPPLRQGLRGRNIQYF. Together with reference TRBV11-2 and TRBJ2-4, the CDR3 gives the full variable domain: EAGVAQSPRYKIIEKRQSVAFWCNPISGHATLYWYQQILGQGPKLLIQFQNNGVVDDSQLPKDRFSAERLKGVDSTLKIQPAKLEDSAVYLCASSHPPLRQGLRGRNIQYFGAGTRLSVL.

This clonotype has only a few counts. The V and J genes are TRBV7-9 and TRBJ2-7, with 7 bases that match TRBD1. Germline values: CDR1 SEHNR, CDR2 FQNEAQ (reference sequence). The CDR3 is 14 amino acids. Trimming took 5 bases from V and 5 from J; bases not matched to a gene: 9. This chain's CDR3 is CASSPLTGLDEQYF. The CDR3 nucleotides are TGTGCCAGCAGCCCCTTGACAGGGCTAGACGAGCAGTACTTC.

The chain is built from TRBV7-2 and TRBJ2-7, with D unclear. The CDR3 is 15 amino acids. V gave up 5 bases and J gave up 6 bases, with 20 bases separating them. CDR1 SGHTA and CDR2 FQGNSA come from the germline V gene. The CDR3 DNA reads as TGTGCCAGCAGCCCCCCGGGTTCAAGCCGGCTCGAGCAGTACTTC. Amino acid sequence: CASSPPGSSRLEQYF.

The chain carries TRBV18 and TRBJ1-5; no firm D call. Germline assignment: CDR1 KGHSH and CDR2 LQKENI. The CDR3 spans 13 residues. The V end lost 2 bases, the J end lost 5 bases, and 7 bases lay between the germline ends. The CDR3 region is CASSPSADQPQHF. In nucleotides, the CDR3 is TGTGCCAGCTCACCATCGGCGGATCAGCCCCAGCATTTT.